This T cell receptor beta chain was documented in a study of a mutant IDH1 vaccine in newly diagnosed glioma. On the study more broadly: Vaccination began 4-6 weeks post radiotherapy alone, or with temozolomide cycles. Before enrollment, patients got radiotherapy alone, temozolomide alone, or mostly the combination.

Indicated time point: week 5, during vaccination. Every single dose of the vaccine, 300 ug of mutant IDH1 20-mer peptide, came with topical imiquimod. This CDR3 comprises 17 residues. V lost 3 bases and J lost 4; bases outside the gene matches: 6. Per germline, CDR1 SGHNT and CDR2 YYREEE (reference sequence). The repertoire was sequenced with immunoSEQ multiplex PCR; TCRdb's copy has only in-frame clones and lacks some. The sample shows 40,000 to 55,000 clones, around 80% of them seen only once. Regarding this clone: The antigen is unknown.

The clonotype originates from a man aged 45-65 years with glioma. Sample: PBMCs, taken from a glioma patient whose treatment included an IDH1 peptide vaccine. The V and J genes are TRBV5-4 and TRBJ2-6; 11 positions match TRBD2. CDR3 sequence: CASSSGLADSGANVLTF. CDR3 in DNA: TGTGCCAGCAGCTCGGGACTAGCGGATTCGGGGGCCAACGTCCTGACTTTC.